The rows below give T cell receptor beta chains drawn from one sample of a study of a mutant IDH1 vaccine in newly diagnosed glioma. This table comes from immunoSEQ multiplex PCR, and its TCRdb copy is limited to in-frame clones, with some not included. The sample holds approximately 39,000 clones, roughly 79% seen once. Their target antigens are unknown. This material consisted of PBMCs, taken from a glioma patient whose treatment included an IDH1 peptide vaccine. These receptors were collected from a man aged 50-59 years with glioma. CDR3s include the opening cysteine and the closing phenylalanine or tryptophan. A D gene is named only where the DNA matches it firmly. Clone size appears in some rows only: once, few, many, or a class for an expanded clone.

j_call	v_call	d_call	clone_size	cdr3_nt	cdr3_aa
TRBJ2-3	TRBV7-2	TRBD2	.	TGTGCCAGCAGCCCTAATACGGGAGGGGGCACAGATACGCAGTATTTT	CASSPNTGGGTDTQYF
TRBJ2-5	TRBV14	.	.	TGTGCCAGCAGCCAAGATTGGGGGGCCATCGCCCCCAGGTACTTC	CASSQDWGAIAPRYF
TRBJ2-6	TRBV12-5	.	.	TGTGCTAGTGGTTTGGGGCCGCATGGGGCCAACGTCCTGACTTTC	CASGLGPHGANVLTF
TRBJ2-5	TRBV9	TRBD1	.	TGTGCCAGCGAGGGACAGGGGGAAGAGACCCAGTACTTC	CASEGQGEETQYF
TRBJ1-1	TRBV19	.	few	TGTGCCAGTAGTAGACAGGCAATCACTGAAGCTTTCTTT	CASSRQAITEAFF
TRBJ2-7	TRBV28	.	.	TGTGCCAGCAGTTCCCCGGCCCCGGGCGAGCAGTACTTC	CASSSPAPGEQYF
TRBJ2-7	TRBV5-1	.	.	TGCGCCAGCAGCTTGGTGGGGGGCGAATCCTACGAGCAGTACTTC	CASSLVGGESYEQYF
TRBJ2-5	TRBV7-2	.	.	TGTGCCAGCAGCCCTGGGACCCACCAAGAGACCCAGTACTTC	CASSPGTHQETQYF
TRBJ1-5	TRBV2	.	.	TGTGCCAGCAGTGTTAGCAGCCCAAGATGGGAGCCCCAGCATTTT	CASSVSSPRWEPQHF
TRBJ1-1	TRBV7-2	TRBD1	.	TGTGCCAGCAGCTCACGGACAGGGGACGGGACTGAAGCTTTCTTT	CASSSRTGDGTEAFF
TRBJ2-3	TRBV29-1	TRBD1	.	TGCAGCGTAAAAATTGGGACAGGCACAGATACGCAGTATTTT	CSVKIGTGTDTQYF
TRBJ1-2	TRBV6-1	TRBD1	.	TGTGCCAGCCGGACAGGGACGAACTATGGCTACACCTTC	CASRTGTNYGYTF
TRBJ2-7	TRBV2	.	.	TGTGCCAGCAGTGAAGCGCTTGGGGGACGGGAGCAGTACTTC	CASSEALGGREQYF
TRBJ2-1	TRBV15	TRBD2	.	TGTGCCACCAGCAGAAGCGGGAGGGGCAATGAGCAGTTCTTC	CATSRSGRGNEQFF
TRBJ1-2	TRBV5-6	TRBD1	.	TGTGCCAGCAGCTTAGGGGGCAGGAGCTATGGCTACACCTTC	CASSLGGRSYGYTF
TRBJ1-1	TRBV15	TRBD1	.	TGTGCCACCAGCCAAAACAGGGGAGAAGCTTTCTTT	CATSQNRGEAFF
TRBJ1-4	TRBV5-1	.	.	TGCGCCAGCAGCTTGGTCCCCCAGGGAACTAATGAAAAACTGTTTTTT	CASSLVPQGTNEKLFF
TRBJ1-5	TRBV29-1	.	.	TGCAGCGTTGAAACCGGGCCTTATCAGCCCCAGCATTTT	CSVETGPYQPQHF
TRBJ1-1	TRBV7-9	TRBD1	.	TGTGCCAGCAGTCGCCTACAGGGGGCGGCTTTCTTT	CASSRLQGAAFF
TRBJ2-1	TRBV6-5	TRBD2	.	TGTGCCAGCAGGCCAAGACTAGCGGACTACAATGAGCAGTTCTTC	CASRPRLADYNEQFF
TRBJ2-3	TRBV6-6	.	.	TGTGCCACCTTGAAGATAGGTGAAGCCACAGATACGCAGTATTTT	CATLKIGEATDTQYF
TRBJ2-3	TRBV18	.	.	TGTGCCAGCTCACCACCGTCCCCCGCAGATACGCAGTATTTT	CASSPPSPADTQYF
TRBJ2-4	TRBV28	.	.	TGTGCCAGCAGCCCAGGGGACAAAAACATTCAGTACTTC	CASSPGDKNIQYF